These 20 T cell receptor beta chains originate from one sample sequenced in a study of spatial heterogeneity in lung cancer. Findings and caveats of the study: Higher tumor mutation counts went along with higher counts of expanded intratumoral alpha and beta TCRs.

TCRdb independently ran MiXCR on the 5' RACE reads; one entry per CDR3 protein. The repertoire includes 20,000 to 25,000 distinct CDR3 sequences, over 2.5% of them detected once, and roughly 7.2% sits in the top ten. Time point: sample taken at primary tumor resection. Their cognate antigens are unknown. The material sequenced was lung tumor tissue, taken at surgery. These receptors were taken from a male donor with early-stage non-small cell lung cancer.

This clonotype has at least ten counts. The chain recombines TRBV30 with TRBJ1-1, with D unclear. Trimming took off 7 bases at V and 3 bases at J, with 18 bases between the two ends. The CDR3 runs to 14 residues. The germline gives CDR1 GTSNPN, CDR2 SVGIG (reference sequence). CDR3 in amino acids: CALTFAGVDTEAFF. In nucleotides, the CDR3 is TGTGCCTTGACTTTTGCCGGGGTAGACACTGAAGCTTTCTTT.

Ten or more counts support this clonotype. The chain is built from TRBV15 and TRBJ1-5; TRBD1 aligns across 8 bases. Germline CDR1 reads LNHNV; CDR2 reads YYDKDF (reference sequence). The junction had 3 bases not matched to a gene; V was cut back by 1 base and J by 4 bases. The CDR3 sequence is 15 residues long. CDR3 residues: CATSRAGTGNQPQHF. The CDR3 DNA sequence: TGTGCCACCAGCAGAGCCGGGACAGGAAATCAGCCCCAGCATTTT.

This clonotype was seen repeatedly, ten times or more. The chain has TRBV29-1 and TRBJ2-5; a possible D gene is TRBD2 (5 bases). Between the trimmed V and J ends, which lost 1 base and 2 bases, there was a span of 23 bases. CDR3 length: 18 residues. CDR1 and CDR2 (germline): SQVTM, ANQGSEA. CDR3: CSVEGVWKGGYAQETQYF. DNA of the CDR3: TGCAGCGTTGAAGGAGTCTGGAAGGGCGGGTACGCTCAAGAGACCCAGTACTTC.

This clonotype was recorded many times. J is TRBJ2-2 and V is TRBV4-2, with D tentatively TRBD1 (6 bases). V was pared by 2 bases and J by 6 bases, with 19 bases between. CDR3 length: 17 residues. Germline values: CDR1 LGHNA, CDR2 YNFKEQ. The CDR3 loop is CASSQQGQFRGAGELFF. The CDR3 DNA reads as TGTGCCAGCAGCCAACAAGGACAGTTTAGGGGCGCCGGGGAGCTGTTTTTT.

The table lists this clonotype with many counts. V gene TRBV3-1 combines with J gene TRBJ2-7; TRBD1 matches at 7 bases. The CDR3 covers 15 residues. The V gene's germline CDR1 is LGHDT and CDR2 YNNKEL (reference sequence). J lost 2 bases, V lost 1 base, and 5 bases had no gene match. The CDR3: CASSQGDDRAYEQYF. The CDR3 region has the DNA TGTGCCAGCAGCCAAGGTGATGACAGGGCCTACGAGCAGTACTTC.

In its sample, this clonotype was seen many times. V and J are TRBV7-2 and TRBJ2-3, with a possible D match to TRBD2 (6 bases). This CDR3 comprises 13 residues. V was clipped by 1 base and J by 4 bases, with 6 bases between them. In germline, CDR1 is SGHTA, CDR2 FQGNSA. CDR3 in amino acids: CASSLGGADTQYF. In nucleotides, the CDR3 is TGTGCCAGCAGCTTAGGGGGGGCAGATACGCAGTATTTT.

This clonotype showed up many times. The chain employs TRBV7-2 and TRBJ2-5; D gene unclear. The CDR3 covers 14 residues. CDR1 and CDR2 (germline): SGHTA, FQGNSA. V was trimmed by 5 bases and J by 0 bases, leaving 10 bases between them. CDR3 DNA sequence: TGTGCCAGCAGCACCCGAGCCGACCAAGAGACCCAGTACTTC. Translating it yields CASSTRADQETQYF.

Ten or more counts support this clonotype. The CDR3 loop is CAWSEAYYQSEQYF. CDR3 nucleotides: TGTGCCTGGAGTGAAGCGTACTACCAGTCCGAGCAGTACTTC. The chain combines TRBV30 with TRBJ2-7; D remains unclear. The CDR3 covers 14 residues. CDR1 and CDR2 (germline): GTSNPN, SVGIG (reference sequence). V lost 1 base to trimming and J lost 6 bases, with 16 bases between them.

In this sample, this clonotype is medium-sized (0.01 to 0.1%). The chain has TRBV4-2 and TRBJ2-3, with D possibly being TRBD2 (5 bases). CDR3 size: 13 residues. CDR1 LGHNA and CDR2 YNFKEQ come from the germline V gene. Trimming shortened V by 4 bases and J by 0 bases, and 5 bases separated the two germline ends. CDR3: CASSRTSTDTQYF. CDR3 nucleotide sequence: TGTGCCAGCAGCCGGACTAGCACAGATACGCAGTATTTT.

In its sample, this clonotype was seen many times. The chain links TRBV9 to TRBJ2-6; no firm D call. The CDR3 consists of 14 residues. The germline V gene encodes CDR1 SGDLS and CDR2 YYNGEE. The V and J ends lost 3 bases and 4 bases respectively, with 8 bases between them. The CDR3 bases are TGTGCCAGCAGCGCCAGCGCAGGGGCCAACGTCCTGACTTTC. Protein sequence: CASSASAGANVLTF.

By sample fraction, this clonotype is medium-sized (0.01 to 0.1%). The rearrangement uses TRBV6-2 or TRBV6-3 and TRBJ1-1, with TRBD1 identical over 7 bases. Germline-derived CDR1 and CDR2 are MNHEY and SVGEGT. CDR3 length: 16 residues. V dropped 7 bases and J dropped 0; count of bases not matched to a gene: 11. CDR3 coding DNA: TGTGCCAGCACCCCTTGGCAGGGGGTTATGAACACTGAAGCTTTCTTT. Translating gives CASTPWQGVMNTEAFF.

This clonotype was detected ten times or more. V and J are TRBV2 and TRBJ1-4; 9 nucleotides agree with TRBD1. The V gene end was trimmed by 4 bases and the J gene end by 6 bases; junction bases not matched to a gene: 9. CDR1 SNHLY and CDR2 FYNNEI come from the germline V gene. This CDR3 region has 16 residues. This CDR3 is CASSVPGQGGDEKLFF. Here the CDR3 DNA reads TGTGCCAGCAGTGTCCCGGGACAGGGAGGGGATGAAAAACTGTTTTTT.

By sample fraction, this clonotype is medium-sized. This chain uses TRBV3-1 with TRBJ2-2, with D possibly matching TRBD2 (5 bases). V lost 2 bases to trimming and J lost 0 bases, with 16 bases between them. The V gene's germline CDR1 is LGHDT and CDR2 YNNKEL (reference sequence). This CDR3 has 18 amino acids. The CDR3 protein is CASSQLVLEKANTGELFF. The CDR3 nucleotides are TGTGCCAGCAGCCAACTCGTACTAGAGAAGGCGAACACCGGGGAGCTGTTTTTT.

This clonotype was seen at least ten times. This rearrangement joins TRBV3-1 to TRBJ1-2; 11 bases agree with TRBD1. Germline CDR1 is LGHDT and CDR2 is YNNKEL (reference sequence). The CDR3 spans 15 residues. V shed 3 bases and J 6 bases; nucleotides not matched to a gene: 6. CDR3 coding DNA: TGTGCCAGCAGCCATACCGGGACAGGGGGTAATGGCTACACCTTC. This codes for CASSHTGTGGNGYTF.

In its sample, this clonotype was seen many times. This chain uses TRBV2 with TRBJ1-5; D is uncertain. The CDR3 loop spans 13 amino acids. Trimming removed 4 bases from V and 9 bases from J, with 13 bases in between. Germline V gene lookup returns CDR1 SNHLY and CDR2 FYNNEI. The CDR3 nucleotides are TGTGCCAGCAGTGCAGTGGCCCGACGGCCCCAGCATTTT. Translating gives CASSAVARRPQHF.

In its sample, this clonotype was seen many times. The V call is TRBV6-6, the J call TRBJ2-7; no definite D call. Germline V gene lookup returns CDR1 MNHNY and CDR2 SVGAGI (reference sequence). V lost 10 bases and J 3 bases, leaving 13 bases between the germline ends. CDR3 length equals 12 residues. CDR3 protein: CATSPNSYEQYF. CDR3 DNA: TGTGCCACGAGTCCCAACAGCTACGAGCAGTACTTC.

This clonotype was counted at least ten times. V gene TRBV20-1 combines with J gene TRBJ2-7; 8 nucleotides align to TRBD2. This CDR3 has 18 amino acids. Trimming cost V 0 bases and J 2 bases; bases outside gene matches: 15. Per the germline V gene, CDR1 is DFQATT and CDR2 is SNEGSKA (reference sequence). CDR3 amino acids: CSARDPNNFGRGAYEQYF. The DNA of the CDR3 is TGCAGTGCTAGAGATCCCAACAATTTTGGGCGGGGGGCCTACGAGCAGTACTTC.

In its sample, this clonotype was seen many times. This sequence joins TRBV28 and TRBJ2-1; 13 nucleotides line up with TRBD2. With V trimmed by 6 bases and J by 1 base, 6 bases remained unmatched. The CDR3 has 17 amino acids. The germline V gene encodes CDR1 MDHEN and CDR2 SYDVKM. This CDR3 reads CASRRTSGSSSYNEQFF. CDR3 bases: TGTGCCAGCAGACGGACTAGCGGGAGTAGTTCCTACAATGAGCAGTTCTTC.

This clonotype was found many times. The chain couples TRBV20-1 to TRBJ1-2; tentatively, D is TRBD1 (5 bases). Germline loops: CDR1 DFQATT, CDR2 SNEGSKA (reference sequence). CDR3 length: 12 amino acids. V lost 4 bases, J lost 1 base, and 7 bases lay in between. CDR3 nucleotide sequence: TGCAGTGCTACGACAGATAACTATGGCTACACCTTC. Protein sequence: CSATTDNYGYTF.

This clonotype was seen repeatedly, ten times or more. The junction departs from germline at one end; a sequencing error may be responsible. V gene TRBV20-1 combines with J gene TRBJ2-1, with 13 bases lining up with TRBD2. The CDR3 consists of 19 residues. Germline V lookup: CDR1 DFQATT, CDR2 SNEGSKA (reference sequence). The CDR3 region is CSAETPIGLAGASNNEQFF. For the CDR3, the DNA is TGCAGTGCCGAAACTCCTATTGGACTAGCGGGAGCCTCCAACAATGAGCAGTTCTTC.